These 18 T cell receptor beta chains share one sample of origin, sequenced in a study of T cell responses to AZD1222 COVID-19 vaccine. The protocol was immunoSEQ multiplex PCR, while the TCRdb copy is restricted to in-frame clones and leaves out a portion. The data contain 75,000 to 100,000 clones, roughly nine tenths of them singletons. This specimen was peripheral blood, taken on day 0 of AZD1222 vaccination. The receptors here all came from an adult in good health.

V gene TRBV7-9 combines with J gene TRBJ1-2, with D perhaps TRBD1 (5 bases). The CDR3 is 16 amino acids. In germline, CDR1 is SEHNR, CDR2 FQNEAQ (reference sequence). Trimming stripped 2 bases from V and 5 bases from J, with 18 bases between. CDR3 DNA: TGTGCCAGCAGCTTAAGTGATTCAGGGAGGGATTATGGCTACACCTTC. Encoded protein: CASSLSDSGRDYGYTF.

This rearrangement joins TRBV4-2 to TRBJ2-7; 8 bases align to TRBD2. With V trimmed by 0 bases and J by 6 bases, 7 bases remained unmatched. CDR1 LGHNA and CDR2 YNFKEQ come from the germline V gene. The CDR3 has 15 residues. CDR3 protein: CASSQDYAGGGEQYF. CDR3 DNA: TGTGCCAGCAGCCAAGATTACGCGGGGGGTGGCGAGCAGTACTTC.

To note about this clone: The final CDR3 position lacks the conserved phenylalanine or tryptophan, pointing to a likely read error. The DNA is omitted, as the CDR3 cannot be located on it reliably, and the CDR3 follows TCRdb's listing. The chain joins TRBV2 to TRBJ1-1; TRBD1 is the table's D call and was not checked against the DNA. The CDR3 adds up to 12 amino acids, both ends counted. Germline V gene lookup returns CDR1 SNHLY and CDR2 FYNNEI. CDR3 residues: CASRVTGTAGFA.

This rearrangement joins TRBV3-1 (or the pseudogene TRBV3-2) to TRBJ2-5; 7 positions agree with TRBD2. Losses at the gene ends were 1 base for V and 7 bases for J; bases not matched to a gene: 9. CDR1 is LGHDT, CDR2 YNNKEL, per germline (reference sequence). CDR3 size: 15 residues. DNA of the CDR3: TGTGCCAGCAGCCAAGGTTCGGGGGGACGAGGGACCCAGTACTTC. Translated: CASSQGSGGRGTQYF.

The rearrangement joins TRBV3-1 (or the pseudogene TRBV3-2) to TRBJ1-1; D gene uncertain. Germline V gene lookup returns CDR1 LGHDT and CDR2 YNNKEL (reference sequence). V lost 5 bases to trimming and J lost 1 base, with 17 bases between them. CDR3 length equals 16 residues. The CDR3 region is CASSVRHSGRNTEAFF. CDR3 in DNA: TGTGCCAGCAGCGTACGGCACTCGGGCCGGAACACTGAAGCTTTCTTT.

The V call is TRBV7-3, the J call TRBJ2-1, with TRBD2 matching over 13 bases. The CDR3 totals 14 residues. The germline V gene has CDR1 SGHTA and CDR2 FQGTGA. V dropped 3 bases and J dropped 10; count of bases not matched to a gene: 3. CDR3 nucleotide sequence: TGTGCCAGCAGCTTGACTAGCGGGGGGATGGAGCAGTTCTTC. This codes for CASSLTSGGMEQFF.

The chain has TRBV19 and TRBJ2-5, with D possibly TRBD2 on 5 matching bases. There are 12 residues in the CDR3. Between the trimmed V and J ends, which lost 3 bases and 3 bases, there was a span of 5 bases. Looked up from germline, CDR1 is LNHDA and CDR2 is SQIVND (reference sequence). CDR3 sequence reads: CASSMREETQYF. As DNA, the CDR3 is TGTGCCAGTAGTATGCGGGAAGAGACCCAGTACTTC. The entire variable domain, with the rest obtained from reference TRBV19 and TRBJ2-5, is as follows: DGGITQSPKYLFRKEGQNVTLSCEQNLNHDAMYWYRQDPGQGLRLIYYSQIVNDFQKGDIAEGYSVSREKKESFPLTVTSAQKNPTAFYLCASSMREETQYFGPGTRLLVL.

V and J are TRBV11-2 and TRBJ2-2; 9 bases line up with TRBD1. V trimming: 7 bases; J trimming: 6 bases; junction bases outside the gene matches: 9. The length of the CDR3 is 15 residues. CDR1 and CDR2 from the germline V gene are SGHAT and FQNNGV. CDR3 protein: CASTKGQGFPGELFF. CDR3 bases: TGTGCCAGCACCAAAGGACAGGGGTTCCCCGGGGAGCTGTTTTTT.

The V call is TRBV11-2, the J call TRBJ2-5, with no clear D. CDR1 SGHAT and CDR2 FQNNGV come from the germline V gene. V was clipped by 2 bases and J by 7 bases, with 11 bases between them. The CDR3 extends over 13 amino acids. Here the CDR3 reads CASSLSFRGTQYF. The CDR3 nucleotides are TGTGCCAGCAGCTTATCCTTTAGAGGGACCCAGTACTTC. Filled out from reference TRBV11-2 and TRBJ2-5, the complete variable domain reads EAGVAQSPRYKIIEKRQSVAFWCNPISGHATLYWYQQILGQGPKLLIQFQNNGVVDDSQLPKDRFSAERLKGVDSTLKIQPAKLEDSAVYLCASSLSFRGTQYFGPGTRLLVL.

This chain connects TRBV6-2 or TRBV6-3 to TRBJ1-1, with 7 bases identical to TRBD1. V shed 5 bases, J shed 4 bases, and the junction held 4 bases outside the gene matches. The CDR3 length is 13 residues. CDR1 MNHEY and CDR2 SVGEGT come from the germline V gene. CDR3 residues: CASSTQGFTEAFF. For the CDR3, the DNA is TGTGCCAGCAGTACACAGGGGTTCACTGAAGCTTTCTTT.

The V call is TRBV6-5, the J call TRBJ1-5; a possible D gene is TRBD1 (6 bases). V was shortened by 4 bases and J by 0 bases, with 13 bases between the two germline ends. Germline CDR1 is MNHEY and CDR2 is SVGAGI. The CDR3 has 16 residues. The CDR3 loop is CASSSTMDSSNQPQHF. The CDR3 DNA reads TGTGCCAGCAGTTCGACTATGGACAGTAGCAATCAGCCCCAGCATTTT.

The chain has TRBV28 and TRBJ1-2; possibly TRBD1 for D (5 bases). Germline CDR1 and CDR2: MDHEN and SYDVKM. The CDR3 runs 14 residues. V lost 3 bases, J lost 4 bases, and 12 bases lay in between. The CDR3 DNA reads as TGTGCCAGCAGTTTCGGAGGGGAGTCCTATGGCTACACCTTC. Encoded protein: CASSFGGESYGYTF.

As DNA, the CDR3 is TGTGCCAGCTCACCACCCAGCTCTGGGGCCAACGTCCTGACTTTC. Translation gives CASSPPSSGANVLTF. The V and J genes are TRBV18 and TRBJ2-6, with D uncertain. Germline values: CDR1 KGHSH, CDR2 LQKENI. This CDR3 has 15 amino acids. The ends were cut back, 0 bases at V and 0 bases at J, with 3 bases in the middle.

This chain links TRBV11-2 with TRBJ1-1; weak D call: TRBD1 (6 bases). The CDR3 length is 13 residues. Per the germline V gene, CDR1 is SGHAT and CDR2 is FQNNGV. With 1 base removed from V and 10 bases from J, the gap between germline ends came to 13 bases. CDR3 in amino acids: CASSLAGQYRAFF. The CDR3 DNA follows: TGTGCCAGCAGCTTAGCGGGACAATATAGAGCTTTCTTT.

This chain uses TRBV9 with TRBJ1-2; TRBD1 aligns across 11 bases. J lost 2 bases, V lost 3 bases, and 9 bases had no gene match. The CDR3 is made up of 17 amino acids. Germline V gives CDR1 SGDLS, CDR2 YYNGEE. The CDR3 DNA sequence: TGTGCCAGCAGCGCAGGGACAGGGGGAACCGGAAACTATGGCTACACCTTC. Encoded protein: CASSAGTGGTGNYGYTF.

The chain links TRBV5-4 to TRBJ1-4; the D gene is possibly TRBD1 (6 bases). Germline loops: CDR1 SGHNT, CDR2 YYREEE (reference sequence). Between the trimmed V and J ends, which lost 4 bases and 8 bases, there was a span of 12 bases. This CDR3 contains 13 residues. Written as DNA, the CDR3 is TGTGCCAGCAGCAAACAGGGTGTAGAAAAACTGTTTTTT. This sequence encodes CASSKQGVEKLFF. The full variable domain, its missing parts supplied by reference TRBV5-4 and TRBJ1-4, is ETGVTQSPTHLIKTRGQQVTLRCSSQSGHNTVSWYQQALGQGPQFIFQYYREEENGRGNFPPRFSGLQFPNYSSELNVNALELDDSALYLCASSKQGVEKLFFGSGTQLSVL.

The CDR3 sequence: CASSPGTVNTEAFF. The DNA for the CDR3 is TGTGCCAGCAGCCCCGGGACGGTGAACACTGAAGCTTTCTTT. The genes are TRBV7-2 and TRBJ1-1; D is possibly TRBD1 (5 bases). Per germline, CDR1 SGHTA and CDR2 FQGNSA. Trimming pared 5 bases from V and 0 bases from J, leaving 10 bases between. The CDR3 totals 14 residues. The full variable domain, in which reference TRBV7-2 and TRBJ1-1 provide the parts outside the CDR3, is GAGVSQSPSNKVTEKGKDVELRCDPISGHTALYWYRQSLGQGLEFLIYFQGNSAPDKSGLPSDRFSAERTGGSVSTLTIQRTQQEDSAVYLCASSPGTVNTEAFFGQGTRLTVV.

The chain has TRBV6-5 and TRBJ1-1, with 8 bases matching TRBD1. There are 12 residues in the CDR3. J was trimmed by 11 bases and V by 5 bases; bases with no gene match: 7. Germline V gene sequence: CDR1 MNHEY, CDR2 SVGAGI. Written as DNA, the CDR3 is TGTGCCAGCAGTCGGGACAGGATTGTTGCTTTCTTT. Translation gives CASSRDRIVAFF.